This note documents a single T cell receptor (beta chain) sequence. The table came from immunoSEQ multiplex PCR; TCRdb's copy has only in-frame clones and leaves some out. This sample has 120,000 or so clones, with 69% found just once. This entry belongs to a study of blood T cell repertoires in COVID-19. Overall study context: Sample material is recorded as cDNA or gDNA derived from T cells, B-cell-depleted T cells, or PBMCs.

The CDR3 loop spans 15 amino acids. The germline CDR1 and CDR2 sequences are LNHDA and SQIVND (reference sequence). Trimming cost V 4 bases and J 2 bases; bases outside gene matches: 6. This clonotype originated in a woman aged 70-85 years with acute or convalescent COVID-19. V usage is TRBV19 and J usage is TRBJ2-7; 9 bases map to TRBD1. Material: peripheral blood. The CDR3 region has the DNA TGTGCCAGTAGTACATCCGGGACAGGGACCTACGAGCAGTACTTC. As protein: CASSTSGTGTYEQYF.